These T cell receptor beta chains were read from a single sample in a study of cytomegalovirus exposure and HLA in healthy donors. Profiling relied on immunoSEQ multiplex PCR, and the TCRdb table lists in-frame clones only, not all of them. The repertoire holds some 150,000 clones, with around 77% as singletons. Input material: PBMCs. The receptors were sampled from a man aged 55 to 70 in good health and CMV-seronegative. Each CDR3 is given with its conserved first and last residue. A D gene is named only where the DNA matches it firmly. A clone size is listed for some rows: how often the clone was seen (once, few, many), or a class if it is expanded.

>TRBV7-9|TRBJ2-5|NA|NA
CASSAGTHF
TGTGCCAGCAGCGCCGGGACTCACTTC
>TRBV27|TRBJ1-2|NA|NA
CASSTGGYGYTF
TGTGCCAGCAGTACGGGGGGGTATGGCTACACCTTC
>TRBV5-1|TRBJ2-1|NA|NA
CASSQEETPREYNEQFF
TGCGCCAGCAGCCAGGAGGAGACCCCTCGGGAGTACAATGAGCAGTTCTTC
>TRBV4-2|TRBJ2-1|TRBD2|NA
CASSQEGLAGGGEQFF
TGTGCCAGCAGCCAAGAGGGACTAGCGGGGGGAGGGGAGCAGTTCTTC
>TRBV18|TRBJ1-5|TRBD1|NA
CASSPGTGDYSNQPQHF
TGTGCCAGCTCACCAGGGACAGGGGATTATAGCAATCAGCCCCAGCATTTT
>TRBV2|TRBJ1-1|NA|NA
CASKLQENTEAFF
TGTGCCAGCAAATTACAGGAGAACACTGAAGCTTTCTTT
>TRBV30|TRBJ1-5|TRBD1|NA
CAGGTGLSQPQHF
TGTGCCGGAGGGACAGGGTTAAGCCAGCCCCAGCATTTT
>TRBV6-5|TRBJ2-1|TRBD2|NA
CASSYSLAAYNEQFF
TGTGCCAGCAGTTACTCGCTAGCGGCCTACAATGAGCAGTTCTTC
>TRBV19|TRBJ1-1|NA|NA
CATLRGATEAFF
TGTGCCACTCTCAGGGGAGCCACTGAAGCTTTCTTT
>TRBV6-1|TRBJ2-1|TRBD2|once
CASSDFSREVNEQFF
TGTGCCAGCAGTGATTTTAGTCGGGAGGTCAATGAGCAGTTCTTC
>TRBV4-1|TRBJ1-4|NA|NA
CASSQETGNEKLFF
TGCGCCAGCAGCCAAGAGACTGGAAATGAAAAACTGTTTTTT
>TRBV12-5|TRBJ2-3|TRBD1|once
CASGFSTGGAPTDTQYF
TGTGCTAGTGGTTTTTCAACAGGGGGCGCCCCCACAGATACGCAGTATTTT
>TRBV7-2|TRBJ1-4|NA|NA
CASSPFGVNEKLFF
TGTGCCAGCAGTCCATTCGGGGTCAACGAAAAACTGTTTTTT
>TRBV7-9|TRBJ2-7|NA|NA
CASSFLPGEQCF
TGTGCCAGCAGCTTCCTACCGGGGGAGCAGTGCTTC
>TRBV9|TRBJ2-3|TRBD1|NA
CASSLPVETGPTDTQYF
TGTGCCAGCAGCCTCCCTGTTGAGACAGGGCCCACAGATACGCAGTATTTT
>TRBV10-3|TRBJ2-7|TRBD1|NA
CAIARQGSYEQYF
TGTGCCATCGCGAGACAGGGATCCTACGAGCAGTACTTC
>TRBV7-9|TRBJ1-3|TRBD1|few
CASSVRDRTNTIYF
TGTGCCAGCAGCGTCCGGGACAGGACAAACACCATATATTTT
>TRBV28|TRBJ2-5|NA|few
CASTRLQGHNPRETQYF
TGTGCCAGCACCCGGCTTCAGGGGCATAATCCAAGGGAGACCCAGTACTTC
>TRBV9|TRBJ2-3|TRBD2|NA
CASSVVGAGGPEDTQYF
TGTGCCAGCAGCGTAGTTGGAGCGGGGGGGCCGGAAGATACGCAGTATTTT
>TRBV4-1|TRBJ2-7|NA|NA
CASSQELASIFEQYF
TGCGCCAGCAGCCAAGAGCTAGCGAGCATCTTCGAGCAGTACTTC
>TRBV4-1|TRBJ2-3|NA|NA
CASSQGRANLRTDTQYF
TGCGCCAGCAGCCAAGGGCGGGCCAACCTTCGCACAGATACGCAGTATTTT
>TRBV28|TRBJ2-3|TRBD2|few
CASSFSGARDTQYF
TGTGCCAGCAGTTTCAGCGGGGCCCGGGATACGCAGTATTTT
>TRBV28|TRBJ2-7|NA|few
CASATAYEQYF
TGTGCCAGTGCAACAGCCTACGAGCAGTACTTC
>TRBV7-9|TRBJ2-2|NA|NA
CSPRSNTGELFF
TGTTCTCCCAGGTCGAACACCGGGGAGCTGTTTTTT
>TRBV15|TRBJ2-3|NA|NA
CATSRGGGITDTQYF
TGTGCCACCAGCAGGGGTGGGGGGATCACAGATACGCAGTATTTT
>TRBV30|TRBJ2-5|TRBD2|few
CAWSGGLATQETQYF
TGTGCCTGGAGCGGAGGACTAGCGACTCAAGAGACCCAGTACTTC